This T cell receptor beta chain emerged from a study of T cell responses to AZD1222 COVID-19 vaccine. Notes on the study in general: Donors were largely white British and mainly female; clonal diversity was possibly underestimated.

Per germline, CDR1 KGHSH and CDR2 LQKENI. V was trimmed by 3 bases and J by 2 bases, leaving 7 bases between them. The CDR3 loop spans 13 amino acids. Using immunoSEQ multiplex PCR, the repertoire was profiled, and TCRdb retains in-frame clones only, with some absent. The sample includes about 150,000 clones, around nine tenths seen only once; the top ten take roughly 1.9%. Regarding this clone: What it binds is not known. In the same sample, other DNA sequences code for this CDR3.

This clonotype originated in an adult in good health. Material: peripheral blood, obtained on day 0 of AZD1222 vaccination. The chain links TRBV18 to TRBJ1-2; D not certain. The CDR3 is CASSPGGNYGYTF. The DNA for the CDR3 is TGTGCCAGCTCACCGGGAGGGAACTATGGCTACACCTTC.